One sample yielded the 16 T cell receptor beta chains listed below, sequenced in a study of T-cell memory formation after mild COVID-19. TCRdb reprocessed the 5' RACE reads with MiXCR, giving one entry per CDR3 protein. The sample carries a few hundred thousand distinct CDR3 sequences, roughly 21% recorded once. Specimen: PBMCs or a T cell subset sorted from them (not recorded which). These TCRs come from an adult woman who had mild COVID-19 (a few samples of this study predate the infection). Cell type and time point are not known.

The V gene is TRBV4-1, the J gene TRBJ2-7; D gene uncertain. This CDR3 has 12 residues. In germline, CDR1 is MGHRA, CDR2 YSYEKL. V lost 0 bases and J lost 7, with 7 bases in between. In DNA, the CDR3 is TGCGCCAGCAGCCAAGAGGTGGGTGAGCAGTACTTC. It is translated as CASSQEVGEQYF.

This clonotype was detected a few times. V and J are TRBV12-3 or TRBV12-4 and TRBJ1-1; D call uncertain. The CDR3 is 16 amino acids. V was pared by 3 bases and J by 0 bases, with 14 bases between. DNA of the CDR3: TGTGCCAGCAGTTTGGTCCCCCCGGGAATGAACACTGAAGCTTTCTTT. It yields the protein CASSLVPPGMNTEAFF.

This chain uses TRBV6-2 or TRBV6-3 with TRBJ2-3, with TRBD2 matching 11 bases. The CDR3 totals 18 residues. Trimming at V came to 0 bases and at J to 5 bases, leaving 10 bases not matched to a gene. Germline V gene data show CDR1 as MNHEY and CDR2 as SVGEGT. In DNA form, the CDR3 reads TGTGCCAGCAGTTACTCGGCGCTAGCGGGGGGTCCGGTAGATACGCAGTATTTT. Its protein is CASSYSALAGGPVDTQYF.

The CDR3: CASTPDPGPNEKLFF. The CDR3 coding sequence is TGTGCCAGCACCCCTGATCCGGGCCCGAATGAAAAACTGTTTTTT. The genes are TRBV5-5 and TRBJ1-4; D not certain. From germline, CDR1 is SGHKS and CDR2 YYEKEE (reference sequence). Trimming removed 6 bases at V and 5 bases at J, with 17 bases between. CDR3 size: 15 residues.

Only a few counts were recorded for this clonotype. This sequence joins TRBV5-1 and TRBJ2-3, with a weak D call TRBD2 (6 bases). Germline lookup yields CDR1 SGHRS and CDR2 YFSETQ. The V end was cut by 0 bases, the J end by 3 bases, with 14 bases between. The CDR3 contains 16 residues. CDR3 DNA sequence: TGCGCCAGCAGCTTGGAACGACTAGAGCTAACAGATACGCAGTATTTT. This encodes CASSLERLELTDTQYF.

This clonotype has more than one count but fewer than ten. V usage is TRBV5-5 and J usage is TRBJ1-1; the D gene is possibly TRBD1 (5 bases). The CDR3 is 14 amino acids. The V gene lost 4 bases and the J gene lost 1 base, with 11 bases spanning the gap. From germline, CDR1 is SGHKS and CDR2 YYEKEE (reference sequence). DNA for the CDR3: TGTGCCAGCAGCGAGGGACCGAGGAACACTGAAGCTTTCTTT. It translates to CASSEGPRNTEAFF. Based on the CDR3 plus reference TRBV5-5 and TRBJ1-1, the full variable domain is DAGVTQSPTHLIKTRGQQVTLRCSPISGHKSVSWYQQVLGQGPQFIFQYYEKEERGRGNFPDRFSARQFPNYSSELNVNALLLGDSALYLCASSEGPRNTEAFFGQGTRLTVV.

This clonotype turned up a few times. CDR3 loop: CASSFQIAGGRGEQFF. The CDR3, as DNA: TGTGCCAGCAGCTTTCAGATAGCGGGGGGGCGTGGTGAGCAGTTCTTC. The chain recombines TRBV7-6 with TRBJ2-1; 11 nucleotides line up with TRBD2. CDR1 SGHVS and CDR2 FNYEAQ come from the germline V gene. The CDR3 is 16 amino acids. V lost 3 bases and J lost 9; bases outside the gene matches: 10.

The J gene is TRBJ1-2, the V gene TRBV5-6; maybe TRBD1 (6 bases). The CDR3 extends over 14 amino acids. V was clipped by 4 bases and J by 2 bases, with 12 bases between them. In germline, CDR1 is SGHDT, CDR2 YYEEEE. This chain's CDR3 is CASSRGDGNYGYTF. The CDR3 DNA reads TGTGCCAGCAGCAGGGGGGACGGCAACTATGGCTACACCTTC.

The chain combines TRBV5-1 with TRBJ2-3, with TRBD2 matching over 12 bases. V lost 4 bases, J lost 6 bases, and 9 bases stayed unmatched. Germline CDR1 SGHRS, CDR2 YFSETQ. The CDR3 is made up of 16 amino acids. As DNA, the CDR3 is TGCGCCAGCAGCGCTGCTAGCGGGGGGGCCACCGATACGCAGTATTTT. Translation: CASSAASGGATDTQYF.

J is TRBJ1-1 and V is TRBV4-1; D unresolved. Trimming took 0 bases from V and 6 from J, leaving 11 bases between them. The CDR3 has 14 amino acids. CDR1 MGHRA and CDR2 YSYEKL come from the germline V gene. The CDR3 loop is CASSQDQALPEAFF. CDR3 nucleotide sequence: TGCGCCAGCAGCCAAGACCAGGCGCTCCCTGAAGCTTTCTTT.

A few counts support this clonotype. Here the CDR3 reads CASSSLAGGGYNEQFF. The CDR3 coding sequence is TGTGCCAGCAGCTCCCTAGCGGGAGGGGGTTACAATGAGCAGTTCTTC. The V call is TRBV7-3, the J call TRBJ2-1; TRBD2 matches at 12 bases. Trimming removed 4 bases from V and 4 bases from J; junction bases left unmatched: 5. Germline V gives CDR1 SGHTA, CDR2 FQGTGA. This CDR3 has 16 amino acids.

The CDR3 DNA reads as TGTGCCTGGAGTGTACATCGGTCCCGTCAGGATTCACCCCTCCACTTT. Encoded protein: CAWSVHRSRQDSPLHF. This chain joins TRBV30 and TRBJ1-6; D unclear. Trimming left V 0 bases short and J 8 bases short, with 17 bases between. From germline, CDR1 is GTSNPN and CDR2 SVGIG (reference sequence). The CDR3 runs to 16 residues.

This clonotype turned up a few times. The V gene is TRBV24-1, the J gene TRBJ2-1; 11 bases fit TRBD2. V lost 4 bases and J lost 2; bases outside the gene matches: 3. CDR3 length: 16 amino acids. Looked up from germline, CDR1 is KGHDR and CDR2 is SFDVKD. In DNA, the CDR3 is TGTGCCACCAGTGAAATAGCGGGAGGGCCCTACAATGAGCAGTTCTTC. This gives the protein CATSEIAGGPYNEQFF.

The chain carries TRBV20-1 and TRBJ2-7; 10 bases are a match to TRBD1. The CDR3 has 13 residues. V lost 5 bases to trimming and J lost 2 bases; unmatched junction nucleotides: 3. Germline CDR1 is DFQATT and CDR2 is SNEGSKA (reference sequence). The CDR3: CSAGTGAPYEQYF. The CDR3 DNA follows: TGCAGTGCTGGGACAGGGGCTCCCTACGAGCAGTACTTC.

The CDR3 coding sequence is TGTGCCAGTAGTAGGTTAGCGGGAGTAGATGAGCAGTTCTTC. Translation: CASSRLAGVDEQFF. The rearrangement links TRBV19 to TRBJ2-1; 9 bases are a match to TRBD2. The CDR3 totals 14 residues. J gave up 8 bases and V 4 bases, and 6 bases lay outside the gene matches. CDR1 and CDR2 (germline): LNHDA, SQIVND (reference sequence).

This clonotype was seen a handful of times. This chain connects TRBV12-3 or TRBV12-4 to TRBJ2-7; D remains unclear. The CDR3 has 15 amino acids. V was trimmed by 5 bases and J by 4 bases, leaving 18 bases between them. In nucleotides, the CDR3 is TGTGCCAGCAGTCCTTCGGTCTCGGAAACATACGAGCAGTACTTC. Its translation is CASSPSVSETYEQYF.